This TCR beta chain was documented in a study of patients and donors after allogeneic stem cell transplantation. The germline V gene has CDR1 SGHTA and CDR2 FQGNSA. With 2 bases removed from V and 5 bases from J, the gap between germline ends came to 7 bases. CDR3 length equals 13 residues. TCRdb ran MiXCR on the RT-PCR reads and lists one entry per CDR3 protein. The table includes about a million distinct CDR3 sequences, over 15% detected once. A few counts support this clonotype. The sequenced sample was blood, either unsorted or a sorted T cell fraction (not recorded which). The sequence was collected from a human donor who was either an allogeneic HSCT recipient or a stem cell or donor lymphocyte infusion donor (not recorded which). It is not recorded whose cells these are; they may come from a transplant donor. This chain links TRBV7-2 with TRBJ2-1; no clear D gene. This chain's CDR3 is CASSLRFDNEQFF. CDR3 nucleotides: TGTGCCAGCAGCTTACGGTTCGACAATGAGCAGTTCTTC.